These T cell receptor beta chains were read from a single sample in a study of cytomegalovirus exposure and HLA in healthy donors. Profiled with immunoSEQ multiplex PCR; TCRdb holds only in-frame clones, not every one. The sample yields 120,000 to 150,000 clones, over 60% seen once. Material: PBMCs. The origin of the receptors is a female donor in good health and CMV-seronegative. Each CDR3 is given with its conserved first and last residue. Each record gives: V gene, D gene, J gene, clone size, CDR3 DNA, CDR3 protein. D genes are given only for firm matches. A clone size is listed for some rows: how often the clone was seen (once, few, many), or a class if it is expanded.

TRBV12-5	TRBD2	TRBJ2-3	-	TGTGCTAGTGGTCCCGCACCAACTAGCGGGGGAACAGATACGCAGTATTTT	CASGPAPTSGGTDTQYF
TRBV6-1	-	TRBJ1-4	-	TGTGCCAGCAGTGAAGGGGGCCTTGAAAAACTGTTTTTT	CASSEGGLEKLFF
TRBV9	TRBD1	TRBJ2-3	-	TGTGCCAGCAGCACGACAGGGTGGTCCATCACAGATACGCAGTATTTT	CASSTTGWSITDTQYF
TRBV27	-	TRBJ1-2	-	TGTGCCAGCAGTTTCAAGTCGGGGGATGGCTACACCTTC	CASSFKSGDGYTF
TRBV19	-	TRBJ1-5	-	TGTGCCAGTAGTATAGATCTATTGGAGGGGCGGAATCAGCCCCAGCATTTT	CASSIDLLEGRNQPQHF
TRBV5-1	-	TRBJ1-1	-	TGCGCCAGCAGCTTGGATTCCGCGCTTTCCACTGAAGCTTTCTTT	CASSLDSALSTEAFF
TRBV7-9	TRBD1	TRBJ1-1	-	TGTGCCAGCAGCCCCAATCGGGACAGACCTATGAACACTGAAGCTTTCTTT	CASSPNRDRPMNTEAFF
TRBV4-2	-	TRBJ1-4	-	TGTGCCAGCAGCGAAATACCCGGGACATTTGAAAAACTGTTTTTT	CASSEIPGTFEKLFF
TRBV6-5	TRBD1	TRBJ1-2	once	TGTGCCAGCAGTAGGGACAGAGCTAACTATGGCTACACCTTC	CASSRDRANYGYTF
TRBV7-2	TRBD1	TRBJ1-6	once	TGTGCCAGCAGCCCAGACAGGGTGAAGGATTCACCCCTCCACTTT	CASSPDRVKDSPLHF
TRBV7-9	TRBD1	TRBJ2-3	-	TGTGCCAGCAGCTTAGGTGACAGGGGGCTTCGCTATGATACGCAGTATTTT	CASSLGDRGLRYDTQYF
TRBV19	TRBD1	TRBJ2-2	-	TGTGCCAGTAGTATCCCGCCGGGACAGGGGGCGGGCACCGGGGAGCTGTTTTTT	CASSIPPGQGAGTGELFF
TRBV11-2	-	TRBJ1-1	-	TGTGCCAGCAGCTTAGATGTGGGCCCACAAAAAGCTTTCTTT	CASSLDVGPQKAFF
TRBV15	TRBD1	TRBJ2-2	few	TGTGCCACCAGCATCGACAGGGGGCAGGCCGGGGAGCTGTTTTTT	CATSIDRGQAGELFF
TRBV7-9	TRBD1	TRBJ1-2	-	TGTGCCAGCAGCTCGTATTCCCATGGACAGGGGGCGGGATATGGCTACACCTTC	CASSSYSHGQGAGYGYTF
TRBV2	-	TRBJ1-1	-	TGTGCCAGCAGTGGGGAGAGGCAGGAAGCTTTCTTT	CASSGERQEAFF
TRBV19	TRBD1	TRBJ1-2	-	TGTGCCAGTAGTAATCCAGCAGGGGGCTCCTTAGGGGGCTACACCTTC	CASSNPAGGSLGGYTF
TRBV2	-	TRBJ2-7	-	TGTGCCGGAAGTGACCAGGACAGCTACGAGCAGTACTTC	CAGSDQDSYEQYF
TRBV29-1	-	TRBJ2-7	-	TGCAGCGTTGAAGAGGGCGCCAGCGGAGGGATCTCCTACGAGCAGTACTTC	CSVEEGASGGISYEQYF
TRBV4-1	TRBD1	TRBJ2-2	-	TGCGCCAGCAGCCAACGACAGGGGGCCGGGGAGCTGTTTTTT	CASSQRQGAGELFF
TRBV11-3	-	TRBJ1-4	-	TGTGCCAGCAGCCACCCCCGGCGGTCTAATGAAAAACTGTTTTTT	CASSHPRRSNEKLFF
TRBV14	-	TRBJ1-6	-	TGTGCCAGCAGCCAGGACAGATATAATTCACCCCTCCACTTT	CASSQDRYNSPLHF
TRBV19	-	TRBJ1-4	-	TGTGCCAGTAGTATATCGGCAGGTGAAAAACTGTTTTTT	CASSISAGEKLFF
TRBV5-1	TRBD1	TRBJ2-3	-	TGCGCCAGCAGCGTAACAGGGGGCGCTGGGAAAGATACGCAGTATTTT	CASSVTGGAGKDTQYF
TRBV19	-	TRBJ2-3	-	TGTGCCAGTAGTATCGGCGGGACAGATACGCAGTATTTT	CASSIGGTDTQYF
TRBV18	-	TRBJ1-1	few	TGTGCCAGCTCACCGGAGTCGTGGAACACTGAAGCTTTCTTT	CASSPESWNTEAFF
TRBV5-8	-	TRBJ1-2	-	TGTGCCAGCAGCTTGGCCGGGAATTCGGGGGGCTACACCTTC	CASSLAGNSGGYTF
TRBV9	-	TRBJ1-2	-	TGTGCCAGCAGCGTAGGGGGAGGGGATGGCTACACCTTC	CASSVGGGDGYTF
TRBV7-7	-	TRBJ2-1	-	TGTGCTAGCAGCTCCTCGCCGGAGCCTCGGAATGAGCAGTTCTTC	CASSSSPEPRNEQFF
TRBV5-1	-	TRBJ2-5	-	TGCGCCAGCAGCTTGGACAGGGTCGAAGAGACCCAGTACTTC	CASSLDRVEETQYF
TRBV18	-	TRBJ2-6	-	TGTGCCAGCTCAGGGGGGTCCTCTGGGGCCAACGTCCTGACTTTC	CASSGGSSGANVLTF
TRBV20-1	-	TRBJ2-7	-	TGCAGTGCTAGAAGACTTGGCGAGCAGTACTTC	CSARRLGEQYF
TRBV7-9	TRBD1	TRBJ1-6	-	TGTGCCAGCAGCCTCCCCGACAGGGGTGGAGGTTCACCCCTCCACTTT	CASSLPDRGGGSPLHF
TRBV11-2	TRBD2	TRBJ2-7	-	TGTGCCAGCAGCTCCCGGACTAGCGGTCACTACGAGCAGTACTTC	CASSSRTSGHYEQYF
TRBV5-4	-	TRBJ1-1	-	TGTGCCAGCAGCTTTGGCAGGGCCACTGAAGCTTTCTTT	CASSFGRATEAFF
TRBV29-1	TRBD1	TRBJ1-4	-	TGCAGCGTTCTGTGGGCCGGGACAGCGGGTGAAAAACTGTTTTTT	CSVLWAGTAGEKLFF
TRBV27	TRBD1	TRBJ2-7	medium-sized	TGTGCCAGCAGTTTACAGGGGGCGAACTACGAGCAGTACTTC	CASSLQGANYEQYF
TRBV14	TRBD2	TRBJ2-1	-	TGTGCCAGCAGCCAAGCGAGACTAGCGGGAGCACCCAATGAGCAGTTCTTC	CASSQARLAGAPNEQFF
TRBV27	-	TRBJ1-2	-	TGTGCCAGCAGTCCGGGCAGGGACTATTCGGGCGGCTACACCTTC	CASSPGRDYSGGYTF
TRBV7-8	TRBD1	TRBJ2-7	-	TGTGCCAGCAGCGGGAGACAGGGGGCTGACGAGCAGTACTTC	CASSGRQGADEQYF
TRBV5-4	TRBD2	TRBJ2-5	-	TGTGCCAGCAGCTTTCTTAGCGGGGGCCCCCAAGAGACCCAGTACTTC	CASSFLSGGPQETQYF
TRBV28	TRBD2	TRBJ2-1	-	TGTGCCAGCAGTTTTCTGGGGACTAGCGGGATTCTTGAGCAGTTCTTC	CASSFLGTSGILEQFF
TRBV5-4	-	TRBJ1-1	-	TGTGCCAGCACCAAACCCGACAGGACAGAAGCTTTCTTT	CASTKPDRTEAFF
TRBV6-1	TRBD1	TRBJ1-1	-	TGTGCCAGCACCAAGAAGGGACAGGGGGCGGGTGAAGCTTTCTTT	CASTKKGQGAGEAFF
TRBV4-2	TRBD2	TRBJ2-1	-	TGTGCCAGCAGCCAAGGGGTAGCGGGGGCCTACAATGAGCAGTTCTTC	CASSQGVAGAYNEQFF
TRBV6-5	-	TRBJ1-1	-	TGTGCCAGCAGTTACTCGGCCGGAGCCGCCACTGAAGCTTTCTTT	CASSYSAGAATEAFF
TRBV6-4	TRBD2	TRBJ2-1	-	TGTGCCAGCAGTGACTATGGTGCGGGGGGCTACAATGAGCAGTTCTTC	CASSDYGAGGYNEQFF
TRBV7-8	TRBD1	TRBJ1-4	-	TGTGCCAGCAGCTCCAGAACCGGGACAGGCTGGGAAAAACTGTTTTTT	CASSSRTGTGWEKLFF
TRBV13	TRBD1	TRBJ1-1	-	TGTGCCAGCAGCTCAAACCGGCGACAGGGACCGGCTACCCCCGGAGCTTTCTTT	CASSSNRRQGPATPGAFF
TRBV4-1	-	TRBJ1-1	-	TGCGCCAGCAGCCAAGAGGGGAAGCGGGCCCAGAACACTGAAGCTTTCTTT	CASSQEGKRAQNTEAFF
TRBV25-1	-	TRBJ1-1	-	TGTGCCAGCAGTAGCAGGGCGAGCGACACTGAAGCTTTCTTT	CASSSRASDTEAFF